The 20 T cell receptor beta chains below come from one sample, sequenced in a study of HIV-infected patients and healthy controls. Roughly three months, about 14 weeks, into antiretroviral therapy, follow-up blood was collected. All unsorted peripheral T cells were captured because whole blood was used without fractionation. Around 0.5 ug RNA was reverse transcribed with alpha and beta constant-region primers. Alpha and beta chain libraries were made separately by chain-specific third strand synthesis with multiplexing indices. Via MiXCR, TCRdb re-called the 5' RACE reads, giving one row per CDR3 protein. The sample gives roughly 7,400 distinct CDR3 sequences, roughly 6.2% of which show up once; 20% is in the top ten. The sequences come from blood, collected during antiretroviral therapy. The receptor source for this set is an adult with HIV infection.

This clonotype was seen repeatedly, ten times or more. Being off target in a library aimed at alpha chains, this beta chain has a size of little meaning. This sequence joins TRBV6-2 or TRBV6-3 and TRBJ2-3; D remains ambiguous. This CDR3 is 14 amino acids long. The V end was cut by 2 bases, the J end by 2 bases, with 8 bases between. From germline, CDR1 is MNHEY and CDR2 SVGEGT. In DNA form, the CDR3 reads TGTGCCAGCAGTTACGCGGCAGTCACAGATACGCAGTATTTT. The encoded protein is CASSYAAVTDTQYF.

In this sample, this clonotype is medium-sized. This beta chain is off target for a library built for alpha chains, so its abundance means little. The CDR3 coding sequence is TGTGCCAGCAGCTCGTACCAAGAGACCCAGTACTTC. As protein: CASSSYQETQYF. The chain carries TRBV7-2 and TRBJ2-5, with no clear D. With 4 bases removed from V and 0 bases from J, the gap between germline ends came to 3 bases. The germline V gene encodes CDR1 SGHTA and CDR2 FQGNSA. The CDR3 consists of 12 residues.

This clonotype was detected ten times or more. In a library made to pick up alpha chains, this beta chain is a stray read with a size that means little. The rearrangement links TRBV6-6 to TRBJ2-7; 7 bases fit TRBD1. With 8 bases clipped from V and 2 bases from J, the junction kept 12 bases outside the gene matches. CDR3 length: 15 residues. CDR1 and CDR2 from the germline V gene are MNHNY and SVGAGI (reference sequence). This chain's CDR3 is CASRTSDRVAYEQYF. As DNA, the CDR3 is TGTGCCAGCCGAACTTCCGACAGGGTGGCCTACGAGCAGTACTTC.

This clonotype is classed as medium-sized. This beta chain is an unintended read in a library built for alpha chains; its size means little. This sequence joins TRBV3-1 and TRBJ2-2; D is possibly TRBD2 (6 bases). The germline V gene has CDR1 LGHDT and CDR2 YNNKEL (reference sequence). This CDR3 comprises 14 residues. Trimming cost V 1 base and J 4 bases, with 7 bases left between them. This chain's CDR3 is CASSQVGGTGELFF. The CDR3 region has the DNA TGTGCCAGCAGCCAAGTCGGGGGCACCGGGGAGCTGTTTTTT.

This clonotype is medium-sized by share. The library was built for alpha chains, so this beta chain is an off-target read and its size means little. The chain carries TRBV2 and TRBJ2-7, with TRBD2 as a possible D gene (5 bases). Trimming removed 11 bases from V and 2 bases from J, with 10 bases in between. The CDR3 runs to 11 residues. CDR1 SNHLY and CDR2 FYNNEI come from the germline V gene. The CDR3 coding sequence is TGTGCCGGCCGAGGGACCTACGAGCAGTACTTC. Amino acid sequence: CAGRGTYEQYF.

This clonotype is medium-sized (0.01 to 0.1%) within its sample. This beta chain slipped into a library made for alpha chains as a stray read, so its size is not meaningful. The rearrangement links TRBV6-5 to TRBJ2-7, with 10 bases aligning to TRBD2. V was pared by 8 bases and J by 5 bases, with 12 bases of the junction left unmatched. CDR1 is MNHEY and CDR2 is SVGAGI in the germline V gene. The CDR3 contains 15 residues. CDR3 coding DNA: TGTGCCAGCGGCGGATTAGTAGCGGGGGGTGACGAGCAGTACTTC. As protein: CASGGLVAGGDEQYF.

This clonotype has ten or more counts. This beta chain represents an off-target read in a library built for alpha chains; its size is of limited meaning. The CDR3 region has the DNA TGTGCCAGCAGGTCAGCTAGCGGGAGGAGTAAAGGTTACGAGCAGTACTTC. Translation: CASRSASGRSKGYEQYF. This chain links TRBV6-6 with TRBJ2-7; 11 bases map to TRBD2. Looked up from germline, CDR1 is MNHNY and CDR2 is SVGAGI (reference sequence). The CDR3 has 17 residues. V was clipped by 6 bases and J by 4 bases; unmatched bases: 14.

This clonotype was seen at least ten times. This beta chain represents an off-target read in a library built for alpha chains; its size is of limited meaning. The chain employs TRBV5-1 and TRBJ2-2; D unclear. This CDR3 is built from 14 residues. Deletions cut 1 base from V and 4 bases from J, with 8 bases between. Per germline, CDR1 SGHRS and CDR2 YFSETQ. This chain's CDR3 is CASSLIGVTGELFF. The DNA of the CDR3 is TGCGCCAGCAGCTTGATAGGAGTCACCGGGGAGCTGTTTTTT. Drawing the rest from reference TRBV5-1 and TRBJ2-2, the complete variable domain is KAGVTQTPRYLIKTRGQQVTLSCSPISGHRSVSWYQQTPGQGLQFLFEYFSETQRNKGNFPGRFSGRQFSNSRSEMNVSTLELGDSALYLCASSLIGVTGELFFGEGSRLTVL.

A remark on this clonotype: This beta chain is off target for a library built for alpha chains, so its abundance means little. The V gene is TRBV7-3, the J gene TRBJ2-3; 16 nucleotides match TRBD2. This CDR3 is built from 17 residues. Germline V gives CDR1 SGHTA, CDR2 FQGTGA. Trimming took 4 bases from V and 0 from J; bases not matched to a gene: 1. CDR3 region: CASSSGLAGGSTDTQYF. The DNA for the CDR3 is TGTGCCAGCAGCTCGGGACTAGCGGGAGGGAGCACAGATACGCAGTATTTT.

This clonotype was recorded at least ten times. This beta chain is an off-target read within a library intended for alpha chains, so its frequency means little. This rearrangement joins TRBV7-9 to TRBJ2-2; D remains unclear. V lost 5 bases to trimming and J lost 3 bases, with 7 bases between them. There are 13 residues in the CDR3. Germline-derived CDR1 and CDR2 are SEHNR and FQNEAQ (reference sequence). The CDR3 sequence: CASSPTYTGELFF. The CDR3 DNA sequence: TGTGCCAGCAGCCCCACATACACCGGGGAGCTGTTTTTT.

Comment on this clonotype: This beta chain represents an off-target read in a library built for alpha chains; its size is of limited meaning. J is TRBJ2-7 and V is TRBV7-2; TRBD1 matches 12 bases. CDR3 size: 17 residues. The germline gives CDR1 SGHTA, CDR2 FQGNSA. The V gene end was trimmed by 1 base and the J gene end by 1 base; junction bases not matched to a gene: 5. The CDR3 loop reads CASSLGGQGALSYEQYF. CDR3 in DNA: TGTGCCAGCAGCTTAGGGGGACAGGGGGCTCTTTCCTACGAGCAGTACTTC.

This clonotype was observed many times. Little can be read into the size of this beta chain, an off-target read in a library designed for alpha chains. The chain couples TRBV20-1 to TRBJ1-5; D not resolved. Germline-derived CDR1 and CDR2 are DFQATT and SNEGSKA (reference sequence). The V and J ends lost 3 bases and 1 base respectively, with 7 bases between them. There are 13 residues in the CDR3. The CDR3 DNA reads as TGCAGTGCTAGCGGGCTCAGCAATCAGCCCCAGCATTTT. As protein: CSASGLSNQPQHF.

In its sample, this clonotype is medium-sized. A library prepared for alpha chains yielded this beta chain as an off-target read; its size is of little meaning. The rearrangement links TRBV4-1 to TRBJ1-4; TRBD1 aligns across 12 bases. With 3 bases clipped from V and 5 bases from J, the junction kept 4 bases outside the gene matches. Germline V CDR1 and CDR2: MGHRA, YSYEKL. The CDR3 covers 16 residues. The CDR3 DNA reads as TGCGCCAGCAGCCAGGGACAGGGGGCTTTGAATGAAAAACTGTTTTTT. Protein: CASSQGQGALNEKLFF.

By sample fraction, this clonotype is medium-sized. This beta chain lies outside the target of a library built for alpha chains; its clone size means little. This chain connects TRBV20-1 to TRBJ2-7; the match to TRBD1 covers 7 bases. V lost 5 bases to trimming and J lost 3 bases; unmatched junction nucleotides: 7. Germline lookup yields CDR1 DFQATT and CDR2 SNEGSKA (reference sequence). CDR3 length: 13 amino acids. The CDR3 nucleotides are TGCAGTGCTTGGACAGGTCCCTTCTACGAGCAGTACTTC. Residues: CSAWTGPFYEQYF.

By proportion, this clonotype is medium-sized (0.01 to 0.1%). This beta chain is an unintended read in a library built for alpha chains; its size means little. The chain combines TRBV3-1 with TRBJ2-3; D not certain. The CDR3 consists of 13 residues. Trimming removed 4 bases at V and 0 bases at J, with 5 bases between. The V gene's germline CDR1 is LGHDT and CDR2 YNNKEL (reference sequence). The CDR3 sequence is CASSLGSTDTQYF. The CDR3 region has the DNA TGTGCCAGCAGCCTCGGGAGCACAGATACGCAGTATTTT.

This clonotype was recorded many times. The size of this beta chain means little, since it is a stray read in a library made for alpha chains. V is TRBV6-1 and J is TRBJ1-5; 7 bases align to TRBD1. Trimming at V came to 6 bases and at J to 6 bases, leaving 5 bases not matched to a gene. This CDR3 spans 13 amino acids. CDR1 and CDR2 from the germline V gene are MNHNS and SASEGT. This chain's CDR3 is CASSERGLQPQHF. In DNA form, the CDR3 reads TGTGCCAGCAGCGAAAGGGGGCTTCAGCCCCAGCATTTT.

In regard to this clonotype: Found in a library prepared for alpha chains, this beta chain is an off-target read, and its abundance has little meaning. V gene TRBV4-2 combines with J gene TRBJ1-5; 7 bases agree with TRBD1. Per germline, CDR1 LGHNA and CDR2 YNFKEQ. V gave up 4 bases and J gave up 3 bases; unmatched junction bases: 3. The length of the CDR3 is 14 residues. Written as DNA, the CDR3 is TGTGCCAGCAGCCCAGGACAGGACAATCAGCCCCAGCATTTT. Its translation: CASSPGQDNQPQHF.

In this sample, this clonotype turned up many times. Found in a library prepared for alpha chains, this beta chain is an off-target read, and its abundance has little meaning. The chain employs TRBV3-1 and TRBJ1-1; D possibly corresponds to TRBD1 (5 bases). The CDR3 runs 18 residues. Trimming removed 0 bases from V and 0 bases from J, with 17 bases in between. CDR1 and CDR2 from the germline V gene are LGHDT and YNNKEL (reference sequence). The CDR3 reads CASSQERLGVSMNTEAFF. DNA for the CDR3: TGTGCCAGCAGCCAAGAACGCCTGGGGGTTAGTATGAACACTGAAGCTTTCTTT. The variable domain in full, completed from reference TRBV3-1 and TRBJ1-1, reads DTAVSQTPKYLVTQMGNDKSIKCEQNLGHDTMYWYKQDSKKFLKIMFSYNNKELIINETVPNRFSPKSPDKAHLNLHINSLELGDSAVYFCASSQERLGVSMNTEAFFGQGTRLTVV.

This clonotype is medium-sized within its sample. This beta chain is a stray sequence in a library constructed for alpha chains; its clone size is not meaningful. The rearrangement links TRBV20-1 to TRBJ2-4; possible D gene TRBD2, 5 bases. V lost 3 bases, J lost 2 bases, and 20 bases lay in between. Per germline, CDR1 DFQATT and CDR2 SNEGSKA (reference sequence). The CDR3 is made up of 17 amino acids. In nucleotides, the CDR3 is TGCAGTGCTAGGTCCCGGGGAGCAGTCGGACCCAAAAACATTCAGTACTTC. Protein product: CSARSRGAVGPKNIQYF.

By share of the sample, this clonotype is medium-sized. For a library built for alpha chains, this beta chain is a stray read; little rests on its size. The chain combines TRBV6-2 or TRBV6-3 with TRBJ2-7; D is undetermined. The CDR3 runs 13 residues. CDR1 and CDR2 from the germline V gene are MNHEY and SVGEGT. The ends were cut back, 7 bases at V and 2 bases at J, with 12 bases in the middle. The CDR3: CASTLGFAYEQYF. In nucleotides, the CDR3 is TGTGCCAGCACCCTTGGGTTCGCCTACGAGCAGTACTTC.